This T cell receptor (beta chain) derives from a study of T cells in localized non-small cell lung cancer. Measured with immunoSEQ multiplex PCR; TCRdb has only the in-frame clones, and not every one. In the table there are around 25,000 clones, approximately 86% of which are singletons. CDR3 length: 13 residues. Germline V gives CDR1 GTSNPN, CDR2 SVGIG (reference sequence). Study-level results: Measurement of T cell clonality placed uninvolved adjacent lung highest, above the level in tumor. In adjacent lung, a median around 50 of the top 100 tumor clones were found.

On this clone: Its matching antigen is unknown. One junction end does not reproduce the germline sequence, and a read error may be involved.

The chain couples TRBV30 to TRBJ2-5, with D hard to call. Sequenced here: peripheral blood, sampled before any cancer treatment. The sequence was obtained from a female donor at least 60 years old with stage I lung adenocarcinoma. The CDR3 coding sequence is TGTGCCGGAACAGTCGGGCACCAAGGGACCCAGTACTTC. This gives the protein CAGTVGHQGTQYF.